This T cell receptor beta chain comes out of a study of spatial heterogeneity in lung cancer (dated by TCRdb to the late 2010s). Context from the whole study: More beta-chain than alpha-chain transcripts were consistently detected, likely reflecting higher beta-chain transcript abundance. Nonsynonymous mutation counts, determined by whole-exome sequencing of tumor tissue, were related to features of the TCR repertoire. In the raw uncorrected reads, each unique combination of TCR and UMI appeared more than ten times on average. Both alpha and beta chains were TCR-sequenced in approximately 220 tumor regions, some 64 matched nontumor lung samples and around 54 PBMC samples obtained at surgery. TCR alpha and beta repertoires were quantitatively compared across multiple tumor regions, matched nontumor lung and blood in non-small cell lung cancer.

Inclusive of the bounding cysteine and phenylalanine, the CDR3 is 12 residues long. This entry keeps only the CDR3 DNA: 36 bases, framed from base 1. V is trimmed back by 4 bases and J by 15 bases, and the junction contains 9 bases that no gene match accounts for. For CDR1 and CDR2, the germline V gene lists SGHDN and FVKESK. Receptor amplification or capture employed 5' RACE. The reads were generated on a NextSeq 500. To allow correction of PCR and sequencing errors, the TCR library protocol tagged every TCR cDNA molecule with a unique molecular identifier. The paper's data handling went like this. TCR identification, UMI-based error correction and CDR3 extraction were all carried out with Decombinator tools. TCRs above a frequency of 2 per 1,000, corresponding to the top 1% of the tumor frequency distribution, were defined as expanded. Renyi diversity was calculated using the R vegan package after each repertoire was subsampled 100 times to 5,000 TCRs. CDR3 similarity networks were constructed using string-kernel similarity of amino acid triplets, with links drawn between CDR3s whose pairwise similarity was above 0.82. TCRdb reanalyzed the raw reads on its own, using fastp at Q25 for trimming and MiXCR for clone calling, and kept in-frame beta chains. Every CDR3 protein is listed once, alongside the most common genes and DNA of its rows. TCRdb, rather than the study authors, made the V and J calls. The sample contains over 45,000 distinct CDR3 sequences, roughly 5% of them found a single time. 11% of the sample belongs to the ten largest clones.

What the study reported, not specific to this receptor: Additional single-cell paired TCR alpha and beta sequencing was considered necessary to confirm, at a functional level, the hypothesis that regional TCRs recognize regional mutations. Ubiquitous expanded tumor TCRs were detected in blood more often at tumor resection than at routine follow-up.

The sample's time point label is to be understood as: sample taken at primary tumor resection. Samples were obtained from about 69 patients with early-stage, untreated non-small cell lung cancer from the lung TRACERx cohort. Whole RNA extracted from tumor and nontumor lung tissue, or from cryopreserved PBMC samples, was used for TCR sequencing without cell sorting. Only patients for whom sufficient RNA was available from at least two tumor regions were selected for TCR sequencing. With regard to this clonotype: This clone's antigen is unknown. No much larger clone exists at a distance of one base, and base qualities are not known.

This sequence originates from a male donor with early-stage non-small cell lung cancer. The sample consisted of PBMCs, taken at surgery. The chain is assembled from TRBV14 and TRBJ2-1, with 7 bases matching TRBD1. The CDR3 is CASSRVRDSLFF. The DNA sequence is given as TGTGCCAGCAGCCGGGTTCGGGACAGCCTGTTCTTC.